This TCR beta chain was identified during a study of cytomegalovirus exposure and HLA in healthy donors. Primers: 60 Vbeta forward and 13 Jbeta reverse. Here immunoSEQ multiplex PCR was the method, and the copy in TCRdb shows in-frame clones only, minus some. This table has about 120,000 clones, around 77% appearing once. Sequencing input: PBMCs. This TCR derives from a middle-aged man in good health and CMV-seropositive.

The CDR3 sequence: CASSDRGGNTEAFF. In DNA form, the CDR3 reads TGTGCCAGCAGCGACAGGGGGGGAAACACTGAAGCTTTCTTT. This rearrangement joins TRBV27 to TRBJ1-1; the match to TRBD1 covers 9 bases. The V segment lost 6 bases and the J segment 2 bases; nucleotides outside the gene matches: 4. Germline values: CDR1 MNHEY, CDR2 SMNVEV (reference sequence). The length of the CDR3 is 14 residues.